This T cell receptor (beta chain) was recorded in a study of beta chain features in type 1 diabetes. General study findings and limits: Naive, central memory and Treg TCRB repertoires seemed to resemble each other more closely in patients than they did in healthy donors. Insertions at VDJ junctions were less frequent in type 1 diabetes patients. These patients also deleted more nucleotides at the same junctions. In every one of the four CD4+ subsets, TCRB CDR3s were moderately but significantly shorter in Type 1 diabetes patients.

cDNA synthesis used the whole RNA isolate, giving expressed TCRB sequences. The method was immunoSEQ multiplex PCR; TCRdb's version includes in-frame clones alone and lacks a portion of them. The table has around 710,000 clones, 12% seen once. This clone was seen a handful of times. The antigen is undetermined. CDR1 is MNHEY, CDR2 SMNVEV, per germline (reference sequence). This CDR3 contains 13 residues. Deletions cut 3 bases from V and 6 bases from J, with 9 bases between. Via CD45RO/CCR7/CD25/CD127/CD95/CD27, cells of the CD4+ naive, central memory, regulatory and stem cell-like memory subsets were sorted.

The sample taken for sequencing was naive CD4+ T cells from blood. The TCR sequence derives from a man aged 30-40 years with type 1 diabetes. The chain combines TRBV27 with TRBJ1-5; D unclear. CDR3: CASSFVGPQPQHF. As DNA, the CDR3 is TGTGCCAGCAGTTTCGTAGGGCCTCAGCCCCAGCATTTT.